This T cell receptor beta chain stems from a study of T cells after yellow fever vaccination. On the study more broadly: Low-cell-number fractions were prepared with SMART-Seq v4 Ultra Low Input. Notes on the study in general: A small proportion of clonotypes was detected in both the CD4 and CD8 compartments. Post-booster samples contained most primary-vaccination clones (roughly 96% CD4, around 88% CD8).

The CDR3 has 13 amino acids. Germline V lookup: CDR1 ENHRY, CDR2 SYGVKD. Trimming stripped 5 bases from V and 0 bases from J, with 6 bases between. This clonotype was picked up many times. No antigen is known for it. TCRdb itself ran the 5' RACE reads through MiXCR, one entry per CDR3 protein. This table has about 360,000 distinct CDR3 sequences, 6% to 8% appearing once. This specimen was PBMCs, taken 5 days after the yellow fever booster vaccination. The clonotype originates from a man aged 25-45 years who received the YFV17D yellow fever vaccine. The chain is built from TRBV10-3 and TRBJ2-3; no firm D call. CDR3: CAISRRSTDTQYF. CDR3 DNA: TGTGCCATCAGTCGGCGAAGCACAGATACGCAGTATTTT.